These T cell receptor beta chains were read from a single sample in a study of T cell changes during pregnancy in multiple sclerosis. Repertoires were generated with immunoSEQ multiplex PCR, while TCRdb's copy carries only in-frame clones and drops some. The sample has fewer than 35,000 clones, around 90% seen once. The sample here was CD4+ T cells from peripheral blood mononuclear cells, taken in the third trimester of pregnancy. The receptors derive from a female donor in good health, enrolled as a control in a pregnancy study. The CDR3 runs from the conserved cysteine through the conserved F or W. The D gene is left open where the match is weak. Clone size is stated in some rows and not others, as once, few, many or a class when expanded.

d_gene	v_gene	j_gene	abundance	CDR3nt	CDR3aa
TRBD1	TRBV27	TRBJ1-1	once	TGTGCCAGCAGGGTGACAGGGGAGGGAGCTTTCTTT	CASRVTGEGAFF
NA	TRBV20-1	TRBJ2-5	NA	TGCAGTGTAGCTAAAGAGACCCAGTACTTC	CSVAKETQYF
TRBD2	TRBV18	TRBJ2-3	NA	TGTGCCAGCTCACGCTTAGCGGGGAGCACAGATACGCAGTATTTT	CASSRLAGSTDTQYF
TRBD2	TRBV7-3	TRBJ2-1	NA	TGTGCCAGCAGCCTCGGGAGGGCCGTAGACAATGAGCAGTTCTTC	CASSLGRAVDNEQFF
TRBD2	TRBV15	TRBJ2-5	NA	TGTGCCACCAGCAAAATAGCGGGGGTTAAAGTAGAGACCCAGTACTTC	CATSKIAGVKVETQYF
TRBD2	TRBV11-3	TRBJ2-1	once	TGTGCCAGCAGCTTAGAGGGACTAGCGGGAGGGCCCCGGGAGCAGTTCTTC	CASSLEGLAGGPREQFF
TRBD2	TRBV7-9	TRBJ2-3	NA	TGTGCCAGCAGCTCTCCGACTAGCGGTACAGATACGCAGTATTTT	CASSSPTSGTDTQYF
TRBD2	TRBV6-4	TRBJ2-1	NA	TGTGCCAGCAGTCCCGCCGGGACTAGCGGGAGCAATGAGCAGTTCTTC	CASSPAGTSGSNEQFF
TRBD1	TRBV7-2	TRBJ1-1	NA	TGTGCCAGCAGCCCGACAGGGACCCTAGGAGCTTTCTTT	CASSPTGTLGAFF
TRBD2	TRBV30	TRBJ2-1	NA	TGTGCCTGTTTGGGGACTAGCGGGAGGGGGGGGGCCAATGAGCAGTTCTTC	CACLGTSGRGGANEQFF
NA	TRBV4-1	TRBJ2-7	NA	TGCGCCAGCAGCCCAGTTGAGGGGGCCTACGAGCAGTACTTC	CASSPVEGAYEQYF
TRBD2	TRBV14	TRBJ2-7	NA	TGTGCCAGCAGCCAAGCGCTAGCGGGGTACGAGCAGTACTTC	CASSQALAGYEQYF
NA	TRBV28	TRBJ2-1	NA	TGTGCCAGCTGCTTAGTCTGGGGGCCTTACAATGAGCAGTTCTTC	CASCLVWGPYNEQFF
NA	TRBV6-4	TRBJ1-1	medium-sized	TGTGCCAGCAGTGACCGGGAGAACACTGAAGCTTTCTTT	CASSDRENTEAFF
NA	TRBV10-3	TRBJ2-2	NA	TGTGCCATCAGTCCTCACACCGGGGAGCTGTTTTTT	CAISPHTGELFF
TRBD2	TRBV6-6	TRBJ2-7	NA	TGTGCCAGCACTCCTGGACTAGCGGGGGCCTACGAGCAGTACTTC	CASTPGLAGAYEQYF